A single sample is the source of the 25 T cell receptor beta chains below, sequenced in a study of technical replicates of blood from four donors. Profiling relied on immunoSEQ multiplex PCR, and the TCRdb table lists in-frame clones only, not all of them. This sample has 60,000 to 70,000 clones; about 98% occur once, and the top ten carry over 0.15%. Sequencing input: T cells isolated from PBMCs. These TCRs come from a human donor in good health.

This sequence joins TRBV10-3 and TRBJ1-5, with D perhaps matching TRBD1 (5 bases). The CDR3 loop spans 15 amino acids. The germline V gene encodes CDR1 ENHRY and CDR2 SYGVKD. Trimming pared 0 bases from V and 3 bases from J, leaving 9 bases between. CDR3 protein: CAISESTTDNQPQHF. The CDR3 DNA reads as TGTGCCATCAGTGAGTCGACGACAGACAATCAGCCCCAGCATTTT.

The genes are TRBV6-1 and TRBJ1-5; 7 bases are a match to TRBD1. V was clipped by 6 bases and J by 6 bases; unmatched bases: 8. The CDR3 length is 14 residues. Germline CDR1 is MNHNS and CDR2 is SASEGT. The CDR3 is CASRQTDRAQPQHF. In DNA, the CDR3 is TGTGCCAGCAGGCAGACTGACAGGGCTCAGCCCCAGCATTTT.

CDR3 sequence (DNA): TGTGCCAGCAGCTCCGGGACAGTCCCCTCTGGAAACACCATATATTTT. It encodes CASSSGTVPSGNTIYF. The chain combines TRBV28 with TRBJ1-3, with 7 positions matching TRBD1. The ends lost 6 bases at V and 0 bases at J; junction bases unmatched: 8. Per germline, CDR1 MDHEN and CDR2 SYDVKM. The length of the CDR3 is 16 residues.

The chain couples TRBV5-1 to TRBJ2-1; TRBD2 might be the D (5 bases). The CDR3 consists of 16 residues. Between the trimmed V and J ends, which lost 0 bases and 4 bases, there was a span of 14 bases. CDR1 is SGHRS and CDR2 is YFSETQ in the germline V gene. The CDR3 DNA reads as TGCGCCAGCAGCTTGGATATAGGAGGACCTTACAATGAGCAGTTCTTC. Its protein is CASSLDIGGPYNEQFF.

The gene calls are TRBV5-1 and TRBJ2-7; no firm D call. CDR1 and CDR2 (germline): SGHRS, YFSETQ. Trimming took off 1 base at V and 12 bases at J, with 14 bases between the two ends. CDR3 length: 12 residues. The CDR3 nucleotides read TGCGCCAGCAGCTTGCCAGATCCGTATCGGTACTTC. This encodes CASSLPDPYRYF.

DNA of the CDR3: TGTGCCAGCAGCACAGACAGGGGGCATCGTGTGAACACTGAAGCTTTCTTT. It is translated as CASSTDRGHRVNTEAFF. The rearrangement joins TRBV28 to TRBJ1-1, with 10 bases identical to TRBD1. This CDR3 contains 17 residues. Trimming cost V 6 bases and J 0 bases; bases outside gene matches: 10. Germline CDR1 and CDR2: MDHEN and SYDVKM.

The genes are TRBV6-5 and TRBJ1-5; possible D gene TRBD1, 5 bases. The V gene lost 6 bases and the J gene lost 9 bases, with 15 bases spanning the gap. The germline CDR1 and CDR2 sequences are MNHEY and SVGAGI. The CDR3 is made up of 13 amino acids. CDR3 loop: CASRERRGRPQHF. DNA of the CDR3: TGTGCCAGCAGGGAGAGGAGGGGAAGGCCCCAGCATTTT.

V is TRBV6-5 and J is TRBJ2-7, with 9 nucleotides matching TRBD1. Losses at the gene ends were 2 bases for V and 1 base for J; bases not matched to a gene: 6. This CDR3 has 16 residues. Germline V gene lookup returns CDR1 MNHEY and CDR2 SVGAGI. CDR3: CASSYMAGQGSYEQYF. As DNA, the CDR3 is TGTGCCAGCAGTTACATGGCGGGACAGGGATCCTACGAGCAGTACTTC.

This clone was picked up a small number of times. V gene TRBV7-6 combines with J gene TRBJ1-5, with 9 bases fitting TRBD1. The CDR3 has 18 amino acids. The germline V gene encodes CDR1 SGHVS and CDR2 FNYEAQ. J lost 1 base, V lost 5 bases, and 12 bases had no gene match. The CDR3 coding sequence is TGTGCCAGCAGCCTCGGGACAGGGACATTTTGGAGCAATCAGCCCCAGCATTTT. It encodes CASSLGTGTFWSNQPQHF.

The genes are TRBV9 and TRBJ2-1, with TRBD2 matching 13 bases. Germline CDR1 and CDR2: SGDLS and YYNGEE. The CDR3 has 13 residues. Trimming removed 3 bases from V and 12 bases from J; junction bases left unmatched: 3. The CDR3: CASSGTSGGVQFF. The DNA of the CDR3 is TGTGCCAGCAGCGGGACTAGCGGGGGTGTGCAGTTCTTC.

In nucleotides, the CDR3 is TGTGCCAGCAGCCAAACATTAGGGACTAGCGGGAGGGCCGCGGTCACAGATACGCAGTATTTT. It encodes CASSQTLGTSGRAAVTDTQYF. This chain joins TRBV4-2 and TRBJ2-3; the match to TRBD2 covers 16 bases. Unmatched junction bases numbered 13, after V lost 2 bases and J lost 2 bases. CDR1 is LGHNA, CDR2 YNFKEQ, per germline. The CDR3 extends over 21 amino acids.

The chain is built from TRBV7-9 and TRBJ2-7, with unresolved D. CDR1 SEHNR and CDR2 FQNEAQ come from the germline V gene (reference sequence). CDR3 length equals 12 residues. Trimming cost V 2 bases and J 4 bases, with 6 bases left between them. CDR3: CASSLLGYEQYF. The CDR3 DNA reads TGTGCCAGCAGCTTACTCGGGTACGAGCAGTACTTC.

CDR3 nucleotide sequence: TGCACCAGCAGTCGCAGGATCGACGGCTACACCTTC. This translates into CTSSRRIDGYTF. The chain joins TRBV1 to TRBJ1-2; the table calls TRBD1, which could not be checked here. TRBV1 constitutes a pseudogene. The CDR3 has 12 amino acids.

The chain is built from TRBV2 and TRBJ2-1; D gene ambiguous. Trimming removed 3 bases from V and 6 bases from J, with 9 bases in between. There are 13 residues in the CDR3. Germline CDR1 SNHLY, CDR2 FYNNEI. The CDR3: CASSDNLINEQFF. For the CDR3, the DNA is TGTGCCAGCAGTGATAACTTGATCAATGAGCAGTTCTTC.

V usage is TRBV7-9 and J usage is TRBJ2-7; D may be TRBD2 (5 bases). The CDR3 contains 16 residues. V lost 3 bases and J 3 bases, leaving 18 bases between the germline ends. Germline V gives CDR1 SEHNR, CDR2 FQNEAQ (reference sequence). CDR3 DNA: TGTGCCAGCAGCTTCGCCAGAGGGTCCCCCGGCTACGAGCAGTACTTC. Protein product: CASSFARGSPGYEQYF.

The J gene is TRBJ2-7, the V gene TRBV6-5; D is possibly TRBD1 (5 bases). The CDR3 has 14 amino acids. Per the germline V gene, CDR1 is MNHEY and CDR2 is SVGAGI. V dropped 4 bases and J dropped 2 bases, with 12 bases sitting between them. CDR3 sequence reads: CASSSTDRTYEQYF. The CDR3 DNA reads as TGTGCCAGCAGTTCTACTGACAGAACCTACGAGCAGTACTTC.

The J gene is TRBJ2-7, the V gene TRBV6-6; 8 positions agree with TRBD2. There are 14 residues in the CDR3. V lost 6 bases and J lost 7; bases outside the gene matches: 11. CDR1 and CDR2 from the germline V gene are MNHNY and SVGAGI (reference sequence). Here the CDR3 reads CASSYLQVAGEQYF. CDR3 bases: TGTGCCAGCAGCTACCTACAGGTAGCGGGGGAGCAGTACTTC.

CDR3 amino acids: CSAPGTEQETQYF. The CDR3 DNA reads as TGCAGCGCTCCGGGGACAGAACAAGAGACCCAGTACTTC. The chain joins TRBV29-1 to TRBJ2-5, with TRBD1 matching 7 bases. Germline V gene data show CDR1 as SQVTM and CDR2 as ANQGSEA. The CDR3 covers 13 residues. Trimming removed 7 bases from V and 2 bases from J; junction bases left unmatched: 7. The complete variable domain, with remaining parts taken from reference TRBV29-1 and TRBJ2-5, reads SAVISQKPSRDICQRGTSLTIQCQVDSQVTMMFWYRQQPGQSLTLIATANQGSEATYESGFVIDKFPISRPNLTFSTLTVSNMSPEDSSIYLCSAPGTEQETQYFGPGTRLLVL.

This clone is a singleton in its sample. The gene calls are TRBV7-9 and TRBJ2-3, with D unclear. Germline-derived CDR1 and CDR2 are SEHNR and FQNEAQ (reference sequence). Trimming took 5 bases from V and 4 from J, leaving 13 bases between them. This CDR3 is 14 amino acids long. This CDR3 reads CASSPILGADTQYF. DNA for the CDR3: TGTGCCAGCAGCCCCATTCTAGGCGCAGATACGCAGTATTTT. The whole variable domain, remainder taken from reference TRBV7-9 and TRBJ2-3, is DTGVSQNPRHKITKRGQNVTFRCDPISEHNRLYWYRQTLGQGPEFLTYFQNEAQLEKSRLLSDRFSAERPKGSFSTLEIQRTEQGDSAMYLCASSPILGADTQYFGPGTRLTVL.

The rearrangement uses TRBV10-3 and TRBJ2-7; 7 nucleotides line up with TRBD1. The junction had 14 bases not matched to a gene; V was cut back by 8 bases and J by 4 bases. From germline, CDR1 is ENHRY and CDR2 SYGVKD. This CDR3 spans 15 amino acids. The CDR3 is CAISVSDRDGYEQYF. The CDR3 nucleotides read TGTGCCATCTCAGTATCCGACAGGGATGGATACGAGCAGTACTTC.

The rearrangement joins TRBV20-1 to TRBJ2-7, with a tentative D call TRBD2 (5 bases). Deletions cut 0 bases from V and 10 bases from J, with 10 bases between. This CDR3 has 11 residues. Germline CDR1 DFQATT, CDR2 SNEGSKA (reference sequence). The CDR3 loop is CSAREAGGQYF. The CDR3 region has the DNA TGCAGTGCTAGAGAGGCTGGAGGCCAGTACTTC.

The genes are TRBV20-1 and TRBJ2-5; maybe TRBD2 (5 bases). Germline V CDR1 and CDR2: DFQATT, SNEGSKA (reference sequence). CDR3 length equals 11 residues. The CDR3 region is CKGLKEETQYF. CDR3 DNA: TGCAAAGGACTCAAGGAGGAGACCCAGTACTTC.

The rearrangement joins TRBV6-1 to TRBJ2-7; D unresolved. The CDR3 runs to 14 residues. Per the germline V gene, CDR1 is MNHNS and CDR2 is SASEGT. V lost 4 bases and J lost 5, with 15 bases in between. As DNA, the CDR3 is TGTGCCAGCAGTGGAGGTCACCTCCCGGACGAGCAGTACTTC. Translated, it gives CASSGGHLPDEQYF.

The chain carries TRBV11-2 and TRBJ2-6; TRBD1 is a possible D gene (6 bases). Germline V gene lookup returns CDR1 SGHAT and CDR2 FQNNGV. Trimming took 4 bases from V and 0 from J, leaving 16 bases between them. The length of the CDR3 is 18 residues. CDR3 coding DNA: TGTGCCAGCAGCTCCATAAGGACAGACTACTCTGGGGCCAACGTCCTGACTTTC. Translated, it gives CASSSIRTDYSGANVLTF.

With respect to this clone: One junction end disagrees with the germline gene, perhaps due to a read error. The J gene is TRBJ2-1, the V gene TRBV7-6; maybe TRBD1 (6 bases). The germline V gene encodes CDR1 SGHVS and CDR2 FNYEAQ. This CDR3 is 13 amino acids long. Written as DNA, the CDR3 is TGTGCCAGCAGCTTAGATCTGATCGGACAGTGGATCTTC. This sequence encodes CASSLDLIGQWIF.